These 28 T cell receptor beta chains originate from one sample sequenced in a study of response to subunit inactivated influenza vaccine. Each CDR3 protein is one row after TCRdb ran MiXCR on the RT-PCR reads. The top ten hold about 9.9% of the sample, which has about 700,000 distinct CDR3 sequences, less than 20% seen once. The sequenced sample was PBMCs from blood, obtained approximately 13 days after vaccination. These receptors were collected from a middle-aged man who received an inactivated influenza vaccine.

This clonotype was seen a handful of times. This chain joins TRBV7-9 and TRBJ2-3; D gene uncertain. The germline V and J ends were trimmed by 8 bases and 2 bases, with 14 bases remaining between them. CDR3 length equals 14 residues. Germline lookup yields CDR1 SEHNR and CDR2 FQNEAQ (reference sequence). CDR3 protein: CASARRQTTDTQYF. DNA of the CDR3: TGTGCCAGCGCCCGACGACAAACCACAGATACGCAGTATTTT. The variable domain in full, with the rest retrieved from reference TRBV7-9 and TRBJ2-3, is DTGVSQNPRHKITKRGQNVTFRCDPISEHNRLYWYRQTLGQGPEFLTYFQNEAQLEKSRLLSDRFSAERPKGSFSTLEIQRTEQGDSAMYLCASARRQTTDTQYFGPGTRLTVL.

This chain's CDR3 is CSAIPSLNTGELFF. The CDR3 nucleotides are TGCAGTGCTATTCCGTCTTTGAACACCGGGGAGCTGTTTTTT. The chain uses TRBV20-1 and TRBJ2-2; D is uncertain. This CDR3 is built from 14 residues. Trimming took 4 bases from V and 1 from J, leaving 10 bases between them. The germline V gene has CDR1 DFQATT and CDR2 SNEGSKA (reference sequence).

This clonotype came up a few times. This chain uses TRBV7-2 with TRBJ2-3; D might be TRBD2 (5 bases). Germline V gene lookup returns CDR1 SGHTA and CDR2 FQGNSA. This CDR3 spans 15 amino acids. Trimming pared 4 bases from V and 1 base from J, leaving 12 bases between. CDR3 sequence (DNA): TGTGCCAGCAGCTCGGTCGGGGTTGGCACAGATACGCAGTATTTT. Residues: CASSSVGVGTDTQYF.

This clonotype appeared a few times. The chain uses TRBV7-2 and TRBJ1-5; D remains ambiguous. Trimming removed 3 bases from V and 7 bases from J, with 13 bases in between. The CDR3 is made up of 14 amino acids. CDR1 SGHTA and CDR2 FQGNSA come from the germline V gene. For the CDR3, the DNA is TGTGCCAGCAGCTTCTTCCCCTCAGGCCAGCCCCAGCATTTT. Amino acid sequence: CASSFFPSGQPQHF.

The chain has TRBV30 and TRBJ1-1; no clear D. From germline, CDR1 is GTSNPN and CDR2 SVGIG (reference sequence). This CDR3 spans 13 amino acids. V lost 0 bases to trimming and J lost 5 bases, with 10 bases between them. The CDR3 here is CAWSVGQRTEAFF. The CDR3 bases are TGTGCCTGGAGTGTGGGTCAGAGGACTGAAGCTTTCTTT.

The chain links TRBV29-1 to TRBJ2-2; TRBD1 agrees at 7 bases. The ends lost 7 bases at V and 4 bases at J; junction bases unmatched: 6. The germline CDR1 and CDR2 sequences are SQVTM and ANQGSEA. The CDR3 covers 13 residues. This CDR3 reads CSAGTVVTGELFF. DNA of the CDR3: TGCAGCGCGGGGACAGTAGTCACCGGGGAGCTGTTTTTT.

The CDR3 sequence is CATSDFGGYEQYF. The CDR3 nucleotides are TGTGCCACCAGTGATTTCGGCGGCTACGAGCAGTACTTC. The V gene is TRBV24-1, the J gene TRBJ2-7, with D uncertain. This CDR3 is 13 amino acids long. Trimming took 1 base from V and 3 from J, leaving 6 bases between them. The V gene's germline CDR1 is KGHDR and CDR2 SFDVKD.

V and J are TRBV18 and TRBJ2-1; D is unresolved. There are 11 residues in the CDR3. Trimming removed 3 bases at V and 8 bases at J, with 5 bases between. Germline V gene sequence: CDR1 KGHSH, CDR2 LQKENI. CDR3 protein: CASSPSDEQFF. CDR3 DNA: TGTGCCAGCTCACCGTCCGATGAGCAGTTCTTC.

V and J are TRBV7-6 and TRBJ1-1; D remains ambiguous. Trimming left V 4 bases short and J 0 bases short, with 18 bases between. The CDR3 extends over 17 amino acids. Per germline, CDR1 SGHVS and CDR2 FNYEAQ. CDR3 DNA sequence: TGTGCCAGCAGCTCACAAATGAGGGAGGGCATGAACACTGAAGCTTTCTTT. Protein sequence: CASSSQMREGMNTEAFF.

V gene TRBV30 combines with J gene TRBJ2-7; no firm D call. Germline values: CDR1 GTSNPN, CDR2 SVGIG (reference sequence). The CDR3 is 13 residues long. Trimming stripped 0 bases from V and 3 bases from J, with 9 bases between. CDR3 sequence: CAWSVRHFYEQYF. The CDR3 nucleotides read TGTGCCTGGAGTGTACGTCACTTCTACGAGCAGTACTTC.

The rearrangement joins TRBV12-3 or TRBV12-4 to TRBJ2-1; D tentatively fits TRBD1 or TRBD2 (7 bases each). The ends were cut back, 6 bases at V and 2 bases at J, with 14 bases in the middle. The CDR3 totals 15 residues. CDR3 in amino acids: CASRATGTTYNEQFF. CDR3 nucleotides: TGTGCCAGCAGAGCGACAGGGACTACCTACAATGAGCAGTTCTTC.

This clonotype has only a few counts. V is TRBV30 and J is TRBJ2-1, with 12 bases identical to TRBD2. Per germline, CDR1 GTSNPN and CDR2 SVGIG (reference sequence). This CDR3 is built from 15 residues. V trimming: 4 bases; J trimming: 3 bases; junction bases outside the gene matches: 4. Written as DNA, the CDR3 is TGTGCCTGGACTAGGACTAGCGGGAACTACAATGAGCAGTTCTTC. Translated, it gives CAWTRTSGNYNEQFF.

Many counts were recorded for this clonotype. This chain links TRBV12-3 or TRBV12-4 with TRBJ2-7; unclear D gene. Trimming stripped 9 bases from V and 0 bases from J, with 12 bases between. The CDR3 contains 13 residues. The CDR3 DNA reads as TGTGCCAGTGGACCTAAAAACTCCTACGAGCAGTACTTC. This translates into CASGPKNSYEQYF.

The sample holds a few counts of this clonotype. CDR3 protein: CASSPRGGGGADTQYF. CDR3 nucleotides: TGTGCCAGCAGCCCCCGTGGGGGGGGAGGCGCAGATACGCAGTATTTT. The chain has TRBV7-6 and TRBJ2-3, with 7 bases that match TRBD2. V was pared by 5 bases and J by 4 bases, with 12 bases of the junction left unmatched. The CDR3 runs to 16 residues. Germline values: CDR1 SGHVS, CDR2 FNYEAQ.

V gene TRBV6-5 combines with J gene TRBJ2-1; 7 bases fit TRBD2. The ends lost 2 bases at V and 1 base at J; junction bases unmatched: 8. The CDR3 runs 17 residues. In germline, CDR1 is MNHEY, CDR2 SVGAGI. CDR3 protein: CASSYVSGRASYNEQFF. CDR3 DNA: TGTGCCAGCAGTTACGTCTCAGGGAGGGCTTCCTACAATGAGCAGTTCTTC.

The rearrangement uses TRBV7-2 and TRBJ2-1, with TRBD2 identical over 8 bases. The CDR3 loop spans 12 amino acids. With V trimmed by 3 bases and J by 10 bases, 2 bases remained unmatched. CDR1 SGHTA and CDR2 FQGNSA come from the germline V gene. The CDR3 loop reads CASSFIAGEQFF. The CDR3, as DNA: TGTGCCAGCAGCTTCATAGCGGGGGAGCAGTTCTTC. Filled out from reference TRBV7-2 and TRBJ2-1, the complete variable domain reads GAGVSQSPSNKVTEKGKDVELRCDPISGHTALYWYRQSLGQGLEFLIYFQGNSAPDKSGLPSDRFSAERTGGSVSTLTIQRTQQEDSAVYLCASSFIAGEQFFGPGTRLTVL.

This clonotype was observed at least ten times. The chain couples TRBV20-1 to TRBJ2-1; D gene ambiguous. There are 12 residues in the CDR3. Per the germline V gene, CDR1 is DFQATT and CDR2 is SNEGSKA (reference sequence). Between the trimmed V and J ends, which lost 0 bases and 10 bases, there was a span of 10 bases. CDR3 nucleotide sequence: TGCAGTGCTAGAGATCTGGGGATGGAGCAGTTCTTC. This translates into CSARDLGMEQFF.

This sequence joins TRBV9 and TRBJ2-6; D is possibly TRBD1 (6 bases). In germline, CDR1 is SGDLS, CDR2 YYNGEE. CDR3 length: 16 amino acids. Trimming pared 4 bases from V and 2 bases from J, leaving 13 bases between. CDR3 sequence (DNA): TGTGCCAGCAGCTTCACCTGGGGGCCTGGGGCCAACGTCCTGACTTTC. This sequence encodes CASSFTWGPGANVLTF. Looking up the rest from reference TRBV9 and TRBJ2-6 gives the full variable domain: DSGVTQTPKHLITATGQRVTLRCSPRSGDLSVYWYQQSLDQGLQFLIQYYNGEERAKGNILERFSAQQFPDLHSELNLSSLELGDSALYFCASSFTWGPGANVLTFGAGSRLTVL.

This clonotype appeared a few times. The chain couples TRBV14 to TRBJ1-1; the D is unclear. Looked up from germline, CDR1 is SGHDN and CDR2 is FVKESK. The CDR3 totals 15 residues. Trimming cost V 0 bases and J 1 base, with 9 bases left between them. The CDR3: CASSQDLWANTEAFF. The CDR3 bases are TGTGCCAGCAGCCAAGATCTTTGGGCGAACACTGAAGCTTTCTTT.

This clonotype was detected a few times. A junction boundary mismatches the germline segment, possibly from a read error. V gene TRBV5-6 combines with J gene TRBJ2-7; weak D call: TRBD1 (6 bases). In germline, CDR1 is SGHDT, CDR2 YYEEEE. This CDR3 has 14 amino acids. The CDR3 sequence is CASSLGDRSSEQYF. The CDR3, as DNA: TGTGCCAGCAGCTTGGGAGACAGGTCCTCCGAGCAGTACTTC.

This clonotype was found many times. V gene TRBV28 combines with J gene TRBJ2-1, with 11 nucleotides matching TRBD2. The CDR3 extends over 19 amino acids. After removal of 8 bases from V and 0 bases from J, the junction contained 15 bases not matched to a gene. CDR1 and CDR2 (germline): MDHEN, SYDVKM. The CDR3 loop reads CASGTWKLAGETSYNEQFF. DNA for the CDR3: TGTGCCAGCGGGACGTGGAAACTAGCGGGAGAGACCTCCTACAATGAGCAGTTCTTC.

The chain combines TRBV5-1 with TRBJ2-2; D uncertain. The CDR3 is 13 amino acids. Germline loops: CDR1 SGHRS, CDR2 YFSETQ. Trimming left V 4 bases short and J 5 bases short, with 9 bases between. CDR3 protein: CASSAEGTGELFF. The CDR3 DNA reads TGCGCCAGCAGCGCGGAAGGGACCGGGGAGCTGTTTTTT.

The chain employs TRBV20-1 and TRBJ2-3; D is perhaps TRBD1 (5 bases). This CDR3 has 11 amino acids. Trimming left V 4 bases short and J 5 bases short, with 7 bases between. Germline V gives CDR1 DFQATT, CDR2 SNEGSKA (reference sequence). The CDR3 loop reads CSATQEDTQYF. CDR3 DNA: TGCAGTGCTACACAGGAAGATACGCAGTATTTT.

V usage is TRBV11-2 and J usage is TRBJ2-7; 9 bases are a match to TRBD2. The CDR3 runs to 14 residues. CDR1 SGHAT and CDR2 FQNNGV come from the germline V gene. Trimming cost V 3 bases and J 5 bases; bases outside gene matches: 5. The CDR3 DNA reads as TGTGCCAGCAGCTTGGTAGCGGGGGCCAACGAGCAGTACTTC. Its translation is CASSLVAGANEQYF.

V usage is TRBV7-3 and J usage is TRBJ2-1; TRBD1 matches 7 bases. The CDR3 sequence is 12 residues long. V lost 5 bases and J lost 13; bases outside the gene matches: 8. The germline gives CDR1 SGHTA, CDR2 FQGTGA. The CDR3 DNA sequence: TGTGCCAGCAGCGCCCGACAGGGCGTTCAGTTCTTC. Protein product: CASSARQGVQFF.

This clonotype was observed a handful of times. The CDR3 is CASSVAGTGVDEQYF. DNA for the CDR3: TGTGCCAGCAGCGTAGCCGGGACAGGGGTAGACGAGCAGTACTTC. J is TRBJ2-7 and V is TRBV9; TRBD1 aligns across 10 bases. The CDR3 covers 15 residues. V trimming: 0 bases; J trimming: 5 bases; junction bases outside the gene matches: 5. The germline gives CDR1 SGDLS, CDR2 YYNGEE. The full variable domain, completed using reference TRBV9 and TRBJ2-7, is DSGVTQTPKHLITATGQRVTLRCSPRSGDLSVYWYQQSLDQGLQFLIQYYNGEERAKGNILERFSAQQFPDLHSELNLSSLELGDSALYFCASSVAGTGVDEQYFGPGTRLTVT.

This rearrangement joins TRBV2 to TRBJ2-1, with 12 bases aligning to TRBD2. Germline V gives CDR1 SNHLY, CDR2 FYNNEI. V shed 6 bases, J shed 4 bases, and the junction held 4 bases outside the gene matches. The CDR3 contains 15 residues. The CDR3 DNA reads TGTGCCAGCAGAGAACTAGCGGGAGGATACAATGAGCAGTTCTTC. Protein sequence: CASRELAGGYNEQFF. Based on the CDR3 plus reference TRBV2 and TRBJ2-1, the full variable domain is EPEVTQTPSHQVTQMGQEVILRCVPISNHLYFYWYRQILGQKVEFLVSFYNNEISEKSEIFDDQFSVERPDGSNFTLKIRSTKLEDSAMYFCASRELAGGYNEQFFGPGTRLTVL.

This clonotype was picked up one time. The chain links TRBV1 to TRBJ1-5; the table names TRBD1, a call not compared with the DNA. TRBV1 is a pseudogene locus. CDR3 length: 16 amino acids. The CDR3 loop reads CTSSQEGGDSNQPQHF. In nucleotides, the CDR3 is TGCACCAGCAGCCAAGAGGGGGGCGATAGCAATCAGCCCCAGCATTTT.